This record looks at one T cell receptor beta chain sequence and its context. Its cognate antigen is unknown. Germline values: CDR1 SGHKS, CDR2 YYEKEE (reference sequence). The CDR3 spans 12 residues. V lost 2 bases and J 6 bases, leaving 5 bases between the germline ends. The method was immunoSEQ multiplex PCR; TCRdb's version includes in-frame clones alone and lacks a portion of them. The sample consists of under 1,100,000 clones, 70% to 80% of them appearing once. These data come from a study of shared clonotypes between healthy human individuals. As for the study in general: The plates for each donor numbered three CD4 naive, three CD4 memory, two CD8 naive and one CD8 memory.

Findings and limits, study-wide: The study generally estimated greater richness for naive than memory subsets. Only a few donors were included, so the genetic and exposure-history diversity represented was limited.

The authors divided CD4+ cells into CD45RA+ naive and CD45RA-negative memory subsets. Sequenced input: memory CD4+ T cells from PBMCs. Subset noted: CD45RA-negative fraction. The TCR was taken from a man between 18 and 29 years old in good health. Some clones in this sample may be carry-over from other donors' samples. V usage is TRBV5-5 and J usage is TRBJ2-2; the D gene is possibly TRBD1 (5 bases). The CDR3 DNA reads as TGTGCCAGCAGCTTAGGGGCCGGGGAGCTGTTTTTT. Translated: CASSLGAGELFF.